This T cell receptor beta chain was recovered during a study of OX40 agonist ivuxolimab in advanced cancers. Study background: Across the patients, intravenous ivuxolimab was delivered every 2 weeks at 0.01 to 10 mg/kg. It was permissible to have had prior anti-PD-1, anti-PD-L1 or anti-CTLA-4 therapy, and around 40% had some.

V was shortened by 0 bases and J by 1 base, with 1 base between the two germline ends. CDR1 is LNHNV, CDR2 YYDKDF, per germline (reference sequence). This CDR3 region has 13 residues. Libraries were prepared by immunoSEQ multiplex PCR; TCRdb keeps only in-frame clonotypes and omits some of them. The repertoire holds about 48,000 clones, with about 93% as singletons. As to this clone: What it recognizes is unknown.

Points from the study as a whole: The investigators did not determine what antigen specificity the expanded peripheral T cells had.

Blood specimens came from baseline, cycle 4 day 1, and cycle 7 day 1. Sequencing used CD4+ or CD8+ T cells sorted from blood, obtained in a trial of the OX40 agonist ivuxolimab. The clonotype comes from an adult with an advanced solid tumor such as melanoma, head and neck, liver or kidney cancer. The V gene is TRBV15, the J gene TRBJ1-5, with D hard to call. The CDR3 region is CATSRESNQPQHF. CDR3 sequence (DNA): TGTGCCACCAGCAGAGAAAGCAATCAGCCCCAGCATTTT.